This is a list of T cell receptor beta chains from one sample in a study of blood T cells in healthy people across ages. TCRdb called the 5' RACE reads again in MiXCR, with one record for every CDR3 protein. The sample has around 1,600,000 distinct CDR3 sequences; about 42% are singletons. The sample taken for sequencing was blood. The receptors were gathered from a woman between 18 and 30 years old in good health. The CDR3 runs from the conserved cysteine through the conserved F or W. D genes are given only for firm matches. Rows give clone size only sometimes, using once, few, many, or a class for an expanded clone.

CDR3 DNA: TGTGCCACCAGAGAGGGGACTTTGGAGCGCAATCAGCCCCAGCATTTT; CDR3 protein: CATREGTLERNQPQHF; J gene: TRBJ1-5; D gene: NA; CDR3 length: 16; clone size: few; V gene: TRBV15
CDR3 DNA: TGTGCCAGCAGCGTAGGGGCGTGGGAATCGATACAAGAGACCCAGTTCTTC; CDR3 protein: CASSVGAWESIQETQFF; J gene: TRBJ2-1; D gene: NA; CDR3 length: 17; clone size: NA; V gene: TRBV9
CDR3 DNA: TGTGCCAGCGAGGACCAACACGTGGCTTTCTTT; CDR3 protein: CASEDQHVAFF; J gene: TRBJ1-1; D gene: NA; CDR3 length: 11; clone size: few; V gene: TRBV28
CDR3 DNA: TGTGCCAGCAGCTTATTTATAGCGGGGGGCGCCTACGAGCAGTACTTC; CDR3 protein: CASSLFIAGGAYEQYF; J gene: TRBJ2-7; D gene: TRBD2; CDR3 length: 16; clone size: NA; V gene: TRBV7-2
CDR3 DNA: TGTGCCAGCAGTATAGCGGGGGGGCTCAATGAGCAGTACTTC; CDR3 protein: CASSIAGGLNEQYF; J gene: TRBJ2-5; D gene: TRBD2; CDR3 length: 14; clone size: once; V gene: TRBV6-5
CDR3 DNA: TGTGCCAGCAGCGTAGCCGGGCAGAGCTCCTACGAGCAGTACTTC; CDR3 protein: CASSVAGQSSYEQYF; J gene: TRBJ2-7; D gene: NA; CDR3 length: 15; clone size: NA; V gene: TRBV9
CDR3 DNA: TGTGCCAGCAGAAGAAACAGGCCGGGGACCCAGTACTTC; CDR3 protein: CASRRNRPGTQYF; J gene: TRBJ2-5; D gene: NA; CDR3 length: 13; clone size: NA; V gene: TRBV7-2
CDR3 DNA: TGTGCCAGCAGCCAAAGGGGGACCTACGAGCAGTACTTC; CDR3 protein: CASSQRGTYEQYF; J gene: TRBJ2-7; D gene: NA; CDR3 length: 13; clone size: few; V gene: TRBV3-1
CDR3 DNA: TGCGCCAGCAGCCTCTCAGCGGGAGTCGTTTCCTACGAGCAGTACTTC; CDR3 protein: CASSLSAGVVSYEQYF; J gene: TRBJ2-7; D gene: TRBD2; CDR3 length: 16; clone size: many; V gene: TRBV4-3
CDR3 DNA: TGTGCCAGCAGTGAGGGCCCCGGGACAGGGTCCTACGAGCAGTACTTC; CDR3 protein: CASSEGPGTGSYEQYF; J gene: TRBJ2-7; D gene: TRBD1; CDR3 length: 16; clone size: NA; V gene: TRBV6-1
CDR3 DNA: TGTGCCAGCAGTTTGAGGAGGGAGGAAGAGACCCAGTACTTC; CDR3 protein: CASSLRREEETQYF; J gene: TRBJ2-5; D gene: NA; CDR3 length: 14; clone size: few; V gene: TRBV27